This T cell receptor beta chain was sequenced for a study of blood T cell repertoires in COVID-19. For the study at large: Samples taken during acute and convalescent COVID-19 were collected in the United States, Italy and Spain. PBMCs, B-cell-depleted T cells, or T cells provided the cDNA or gDNA that made up the material.

In the source study's methods: Estimates of nucleated cell counts were drawn from the amplification of reference gene primers. TCRdb keeps only in-frame clones here, not all; method: immunoSEQ multiplex PCR. V, J and clone size derive from that table, while D and trimming were established from the DNA sequence. The sample records about 140,000 clones, 77% being singletons. Germline values: CDR1 KGHDR, CDR2 SFDVKD. Trimming at V came to 4 bases and at J to 8 bases, leaving 8 bases not matched to a gene. CDR3 length: 15 residues. This receptor was obtained from a woman in her forties or fifties with active or convalescent COVID-19. Sequenced material: peripheral blood. This chain uses TRBV24-1 with TRBJ2-1, with 9 bases lining up with TRBD1. CDR3 amino acids: CATSEPGQGSHEQFF. The CDR3 bases are TGTGCCACCAGTGAACCGGGACAGGGAAGTCATGAGCAGTTCTTC.